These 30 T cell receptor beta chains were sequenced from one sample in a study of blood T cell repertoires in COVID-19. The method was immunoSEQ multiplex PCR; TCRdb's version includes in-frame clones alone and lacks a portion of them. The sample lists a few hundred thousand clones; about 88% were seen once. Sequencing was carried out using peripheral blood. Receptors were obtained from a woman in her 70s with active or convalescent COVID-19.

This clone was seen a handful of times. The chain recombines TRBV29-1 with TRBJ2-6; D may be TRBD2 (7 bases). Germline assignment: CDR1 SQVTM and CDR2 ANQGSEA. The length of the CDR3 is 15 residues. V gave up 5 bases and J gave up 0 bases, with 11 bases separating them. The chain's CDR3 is CSVRGAVSGANVLTF. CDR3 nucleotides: TGCAGCGTTCGGGGGGCAGTCTCTGGGGCCAACGTCCTGACTTTC.

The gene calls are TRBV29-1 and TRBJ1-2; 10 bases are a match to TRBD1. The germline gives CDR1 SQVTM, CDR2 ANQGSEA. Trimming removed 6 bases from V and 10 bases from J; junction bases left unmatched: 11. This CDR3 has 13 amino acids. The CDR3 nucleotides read TGCAGCGTCGGCCCTCGACAGGGGGCTTACTACACCTTC. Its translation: CSVGPRQGAYYTF.

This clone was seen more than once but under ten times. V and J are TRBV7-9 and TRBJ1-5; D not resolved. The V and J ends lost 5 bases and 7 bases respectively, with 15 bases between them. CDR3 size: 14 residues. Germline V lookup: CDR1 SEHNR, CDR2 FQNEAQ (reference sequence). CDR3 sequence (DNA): TGTGCCAGCAGCAACCTCCGGGGTGGGCAGCCCCAGCATTTT. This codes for CASSNLRGGQPQHF.

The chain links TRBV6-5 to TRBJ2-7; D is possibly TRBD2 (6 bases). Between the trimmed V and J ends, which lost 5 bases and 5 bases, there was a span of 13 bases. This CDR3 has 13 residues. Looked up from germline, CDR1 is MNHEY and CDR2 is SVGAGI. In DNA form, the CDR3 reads TGTGCCAGCAGTCAGATAGCGGAAAACGAGCAGTACTTC. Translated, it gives CASSQIAENEQYF.

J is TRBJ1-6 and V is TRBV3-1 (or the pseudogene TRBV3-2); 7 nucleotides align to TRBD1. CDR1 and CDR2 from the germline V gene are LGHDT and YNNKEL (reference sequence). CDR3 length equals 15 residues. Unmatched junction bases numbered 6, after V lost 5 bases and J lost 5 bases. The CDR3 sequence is CASSTGGGNNSPLHF. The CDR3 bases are TGTGCCAGCAGCACAGGAGGGGGCAATAATTCACCCCTCCACTTT.

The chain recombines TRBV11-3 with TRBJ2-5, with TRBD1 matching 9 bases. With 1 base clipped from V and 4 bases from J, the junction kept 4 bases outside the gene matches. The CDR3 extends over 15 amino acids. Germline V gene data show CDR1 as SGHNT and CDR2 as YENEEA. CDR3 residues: CASSLGGQGGETQYF. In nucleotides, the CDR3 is TGTGCCAGCAGCTTAGGGGGACAGGGCGGAGAGACCCAGTACTTC.

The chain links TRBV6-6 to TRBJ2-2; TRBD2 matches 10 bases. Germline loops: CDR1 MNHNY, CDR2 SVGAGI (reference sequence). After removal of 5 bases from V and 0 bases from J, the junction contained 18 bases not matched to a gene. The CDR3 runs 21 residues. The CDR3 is CASSPRVAASGGHPNTGELFF. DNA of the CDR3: TGTGCCAGCAGTCCCCGAGTGGCGGCTAGCGGGGGCCACCCGAACACCGGGGAGCTGTTTTTT.

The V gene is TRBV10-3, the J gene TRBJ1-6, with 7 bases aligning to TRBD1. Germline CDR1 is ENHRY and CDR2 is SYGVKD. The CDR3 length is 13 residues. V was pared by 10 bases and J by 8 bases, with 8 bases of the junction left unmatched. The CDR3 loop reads CATSRDRDSPLHF. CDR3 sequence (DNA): TGTGCCACCTCCCGGGACAGAGATTCACCCCTCCACTTT.

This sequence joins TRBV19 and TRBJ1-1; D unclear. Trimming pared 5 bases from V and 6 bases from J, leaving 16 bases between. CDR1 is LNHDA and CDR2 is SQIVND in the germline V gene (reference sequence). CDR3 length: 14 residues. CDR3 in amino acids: CASSVNAVAAEAFF. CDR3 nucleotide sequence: TGTGCCAGTAGTGTGAACGCCGTAGCCGCTGAAGCTTTCTTT.

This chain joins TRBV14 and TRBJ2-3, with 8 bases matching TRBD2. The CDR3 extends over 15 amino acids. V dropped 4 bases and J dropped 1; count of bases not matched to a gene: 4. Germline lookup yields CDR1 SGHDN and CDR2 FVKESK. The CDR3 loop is CASSLLTSGTDTQYF. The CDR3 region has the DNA TGTGCCAGCAGCCTGTTGACTAGCGGCACAGATACGCAGTATTTT.

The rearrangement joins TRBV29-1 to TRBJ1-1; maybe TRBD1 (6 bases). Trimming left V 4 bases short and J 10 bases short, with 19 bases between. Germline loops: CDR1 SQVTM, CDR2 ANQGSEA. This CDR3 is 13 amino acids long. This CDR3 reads CSVAFGQGKIAFF. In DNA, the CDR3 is TGCAGCGTTGCTTTCGGGCAGGGGAAAATAGCTTTCTTT.

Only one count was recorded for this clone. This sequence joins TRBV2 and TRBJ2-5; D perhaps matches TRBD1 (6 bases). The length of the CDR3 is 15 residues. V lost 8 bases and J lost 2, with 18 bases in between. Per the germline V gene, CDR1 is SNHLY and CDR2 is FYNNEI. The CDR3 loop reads CASHEGQGRQETQYF. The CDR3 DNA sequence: TGTGCCAGCCACGAGGGGCAGGGGCGGCAAGAGACCCAGTACTTC.

The CDR3 here is CASSPTYGSPLHF. The CDR3 DNA follows: TGCGCCAGCAGCCCCACTTACGGGTCACCCCTCCACTTT. This chain joins TRBV4-3 and TRBJ1-6; no definite D call. CDR3 length: 13 residues. V lost 4 bases to trimming and J lost 10 bases, with 11 bases between them. The germline V gene has CDR1 LGHNA and CDR2 YSLEER.

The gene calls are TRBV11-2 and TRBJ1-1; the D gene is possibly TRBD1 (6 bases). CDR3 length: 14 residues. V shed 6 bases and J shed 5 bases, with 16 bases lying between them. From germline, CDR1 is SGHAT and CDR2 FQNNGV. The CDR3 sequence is CASSPWGGGTEAFF. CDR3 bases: TGTGCCAGCAGTCCATGGGGAGGGGGAACTGAAGCTTTCTTT.

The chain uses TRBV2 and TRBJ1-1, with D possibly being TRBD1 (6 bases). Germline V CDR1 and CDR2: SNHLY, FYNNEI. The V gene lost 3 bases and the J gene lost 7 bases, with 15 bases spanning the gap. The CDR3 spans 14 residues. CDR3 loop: CASSDAPPDSEAFF. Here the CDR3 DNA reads TGTGCCAGCAGTGATGCCCCCCCGGACAGTGAAGCTTTCTTT.

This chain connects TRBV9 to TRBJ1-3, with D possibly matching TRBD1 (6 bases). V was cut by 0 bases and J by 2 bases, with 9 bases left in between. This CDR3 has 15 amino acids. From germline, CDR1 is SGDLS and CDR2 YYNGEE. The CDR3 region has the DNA TGTGCCAGCAGCGTAGTAGAGGGGGCTGGAAACACCATATATTTT. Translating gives CASSVVEGAGNTIYF.

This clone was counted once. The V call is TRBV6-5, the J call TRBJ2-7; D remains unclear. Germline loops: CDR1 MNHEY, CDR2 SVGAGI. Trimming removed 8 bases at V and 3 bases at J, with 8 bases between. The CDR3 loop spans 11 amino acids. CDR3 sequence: CASSNGYEQYF. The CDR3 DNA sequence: TGTGCCAGCTCTAACGGCTACGAGCAGTACTTC.

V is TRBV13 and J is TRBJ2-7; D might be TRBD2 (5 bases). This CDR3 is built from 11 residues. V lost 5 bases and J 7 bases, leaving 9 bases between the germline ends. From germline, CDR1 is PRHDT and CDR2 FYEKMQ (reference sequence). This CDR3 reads CASSKPGEQYF. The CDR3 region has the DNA TGTGCCAGCAGCAAGCCGGGAGAGCAGTACTTC.

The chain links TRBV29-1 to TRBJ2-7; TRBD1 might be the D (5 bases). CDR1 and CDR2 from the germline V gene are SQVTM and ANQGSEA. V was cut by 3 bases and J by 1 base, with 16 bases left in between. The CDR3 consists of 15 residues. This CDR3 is CSVEGRFRGSYEQYF. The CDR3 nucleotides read TGCAGCGTTGAGGGCCGGTTTAGGGGTTCCTACGAGCAGTACTTC.

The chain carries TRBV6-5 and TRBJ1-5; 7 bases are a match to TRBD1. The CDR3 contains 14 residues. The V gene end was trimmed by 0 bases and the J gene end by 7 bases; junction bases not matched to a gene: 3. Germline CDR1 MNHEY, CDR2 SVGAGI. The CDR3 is CASSYSEGAQPQHF. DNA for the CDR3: TGTGCCAGCAGTTACTCCGAGGGGGCCCAGCCCCAGCATTTT.

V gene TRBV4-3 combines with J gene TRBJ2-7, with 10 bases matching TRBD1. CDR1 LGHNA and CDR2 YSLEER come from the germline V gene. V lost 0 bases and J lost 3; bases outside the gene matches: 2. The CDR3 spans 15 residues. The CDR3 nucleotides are TGCGCCAGCAGCCAAGACCGGACAGGGGGCTACGAGCAGTACTTC. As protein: CASSQDRTGGYEQYF.

The CDR3 nucleotides read TGTGCCAGCAGCCCACGGGGTGGGACACTCCCCTACGAGCAGTACTTC. Its translation is CASSPRGGTLPYEQYF. The rearrangement uses TRBV5-5 and TRBJ2-7; D possibly corresponds to TRBD1 (6 bases). The germline gives CDR1 SGHKS, CDR2 YYEKEE (reference sequence). V lost 4 bases to trimming and J lost 2 bases, with 19 bases between them. The CDR3 has 16 amino acids.

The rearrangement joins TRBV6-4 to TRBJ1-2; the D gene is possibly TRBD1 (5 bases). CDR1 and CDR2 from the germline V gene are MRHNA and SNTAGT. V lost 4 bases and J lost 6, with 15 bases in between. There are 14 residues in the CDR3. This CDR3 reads CASSGQGFSDGYTF. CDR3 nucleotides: TGTGCCAGCAGTGGCCAGGGTTTTTCGGATGGCTACACCTTC.

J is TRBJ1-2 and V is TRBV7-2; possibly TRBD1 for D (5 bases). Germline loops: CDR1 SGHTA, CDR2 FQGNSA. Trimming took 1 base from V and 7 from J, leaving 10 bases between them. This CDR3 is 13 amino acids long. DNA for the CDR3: TGTGCCAGCAGCTTAGTAAGGGGAGGTGGCTACACCTTC. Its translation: CASSLVRGGGYTF.

The CDR3 bases are TGTGCCACCAATAGGGGGGGGAGTGATCATCAGCCCCAGCATTTT. Translation gives CATNRGGSDHQPQHF. The chain uses TRBV7-9 and TRBJ1-5, with a tentative D call TRBD1 (6 bases). Trimming stripped 10 bases from V and 5 bases from J, with 21 bases between. Germline CDR1 SEHNR, CDR2 FQNEAQ (reference sequence). The CDR3 sequence is 15 residues long.

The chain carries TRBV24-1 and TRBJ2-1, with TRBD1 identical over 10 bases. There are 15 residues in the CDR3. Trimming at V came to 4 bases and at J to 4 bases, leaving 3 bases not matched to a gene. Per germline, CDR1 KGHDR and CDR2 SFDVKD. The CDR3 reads CATSDGTGAYNEQFF. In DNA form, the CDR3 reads TGTGCCACCAGTGACGGGACAGGGGCGTACAATGAGCAGTTCTTC.

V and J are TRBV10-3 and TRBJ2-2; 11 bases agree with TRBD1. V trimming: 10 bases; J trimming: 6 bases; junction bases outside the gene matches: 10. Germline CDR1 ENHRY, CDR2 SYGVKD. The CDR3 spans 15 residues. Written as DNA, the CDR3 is TGTGCCACGAGACCAGGGACAGGGGGAGCCGGGGAGCTGTTTTTT. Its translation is CATRPGTGGAGELFF.

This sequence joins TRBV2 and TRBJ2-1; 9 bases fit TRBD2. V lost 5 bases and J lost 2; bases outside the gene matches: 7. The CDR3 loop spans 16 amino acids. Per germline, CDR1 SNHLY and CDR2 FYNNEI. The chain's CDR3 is CASSTQRGVPYNEQFF. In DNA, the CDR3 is TGTGCCAGCAGTACGCAGCGGGGGGTTCCCTACAATGAGCAGTTCTTC.

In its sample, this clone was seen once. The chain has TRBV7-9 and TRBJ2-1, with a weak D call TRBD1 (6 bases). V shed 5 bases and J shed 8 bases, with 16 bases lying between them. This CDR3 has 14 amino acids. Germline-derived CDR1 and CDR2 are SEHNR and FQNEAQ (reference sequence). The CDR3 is CASSHFVKGDEQFF. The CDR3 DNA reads TGTGCCAGCAGCCACTTCGTGAAGGGGGATGAGCAGTTCTTC.

The CDR3 bases are TGTGCCAGCAGCCCTAGACGGTTACAGGGGACCGGGGAGCTGTTTTTT. As protein: CASSPRRLQGTGELFF. The chain links TRBV6-2 or TRBV6-3 to TRBJ2-2, with 7 bases lining up with TRBD1. This CDR3 comprises 16 residues. Germline CDR1 and CDR2: MNHEY and SVGEGT. V dropped 6 bases and J dropped 5; count of bases not matched to a gene: 12.